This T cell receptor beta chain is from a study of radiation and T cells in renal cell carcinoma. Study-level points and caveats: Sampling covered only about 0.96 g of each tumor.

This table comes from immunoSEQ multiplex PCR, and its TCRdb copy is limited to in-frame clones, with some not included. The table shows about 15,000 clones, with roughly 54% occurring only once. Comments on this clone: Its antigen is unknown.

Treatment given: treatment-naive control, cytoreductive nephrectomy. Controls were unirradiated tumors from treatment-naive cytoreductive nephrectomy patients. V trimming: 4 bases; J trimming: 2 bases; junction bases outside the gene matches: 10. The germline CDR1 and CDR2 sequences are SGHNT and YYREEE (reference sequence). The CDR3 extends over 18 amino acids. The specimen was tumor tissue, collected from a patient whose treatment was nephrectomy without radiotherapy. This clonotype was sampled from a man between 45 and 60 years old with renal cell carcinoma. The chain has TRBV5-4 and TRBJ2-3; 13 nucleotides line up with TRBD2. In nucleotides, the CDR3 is TGTGCCAGCAGCAAAACTAGCGGGGGGGATATTATCACAGATACGCAGTATTTT. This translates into CASSKTSGGDIITDTQYF. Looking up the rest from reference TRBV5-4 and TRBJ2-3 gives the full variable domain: ETGVTQSPTHLIKTRGQQVTLRCSSQSGHNTVSWYQQALGQGPQFIFQYYREEENGRGNFPPRFSGLQFPNYSSELNVNALELDDSALYLCASSKTSGGDIITDTQYFGPGTRLTVL.